The 3 T cell receptor beta chains in this list originate from one sample, sequenced in a study of post-analysis software for immune sequencing data. General observations from the study: About five TRBV segments were more frequent in patients than controls; TRBV5-6, TRBV5-1 and TRBV20-1 belonged to this group.

No antigens are known for them. Unique-molecular-identifier-tagged TCR beta cDNA libraries were used. TCRdb redid the calling of the PCR reads with MiXCR, one entry per CDR3 protein. The sample consists of approximately 400,000 distinct CDR3 sequences, roughly 38% of them appearing once. The sequenced sample was blood. The source of these receptors is a girl between 5 and 17 years old with multiple sclerosis.

Concerning this clonotype itself: Mismatch with germline at one junction end may stem from a read error. The chain uses TRBV7-2 and TRBJ1-2, with D possibly being TRBD1 (5 bases). There are 15 residues in the CDR3. The germline gives CDR1 SGHTA, CDR2 FQGNSA. This chain's CDR3 is CASNLALTGQYGYTF. CDR3 DNA: TGTGCCAGCAACTTAGCGCTCACAGGCCAGTATGGCTACACCTTC. Looking up the rest from reference TRBV7-2 and TRBJ1-2 gives the full variable domain: GAGVSQSPSNKVTEKGKDVELRCDPISGHTALYWYRQSLGQGLEFLIYFQGNSAPDKSGLPSDRFSAERTGGSVSTLTIQRTQQEDSAVYLCASNLALTGQYGYTFGSGTRLTVV.

The rearrangement links TRBV5-1 to TRBJ1-2; D uncertain. With 0 bases removed from V and 2 bases from J, the gap between germline ends came to 11 bases. The CDR3 consists of 15 residues. The germline gives CDR1 SGHRS, CDR2 YFSETQ. Here the CDR3 reads CASSLGLTANYGYTF. For the CDR3, the DNA is TGCGCCAGCAGCTTGGGACTAACAGCAAACTATGGCTACACCTTC.

The rearrangement joins TRBV7-2 to TRBJ2-3; 10 positions agree with TRBD2. The CDR3 sequence is 14 residues long. The V and J ends lost 5 bases and 6 bases, in that order; junction bases with no gene match: 5. Germline V gene sequence: CDR1 SGHTA, CDR2 FQGNSA. The CDR3 here is CASSPQRGGDTQYF. DNA of the CDR3: TGTGCCAGCAGCCCCCAGCGGGGGGGTGATACGCAGTATTTT.